The 13 T cell receptor beta chains presented below share a single source sample, sequenced in a study of blood T cell repertoires in COVID-19. Sequencing used immunoSEQ multiplex PCR; TCRdb keeps in-frame clones, though not all of them. The sample lists 380,000 or so clones; 70% to 85% were seen once. Sequencing was done on a sample of peripheral blood. Every receptor here comes from a human donor with acute or convalescent COVID-19. The donor label of this sample is uncertain.

This clone was observed a handful of times. This rearrangement joins TRBV5-1 to TRBJ1-2; maybe TRBD1 (5 bases). Germline V gene sequence: CDR1 SGHRS, CDR2 YFSETQ. The CDR3 contains 15 residues. V gave up 0 bases and J gave up 4 bases, with 13 bases separating them. The DNA for the CDR3 is TGCGCCAGCAGCTTGGCAGGGCCCCCTACCTATGGCTACACCTTC. Amino acids: CASSLAGPPTYGYTF.

The chain is built from TRBV14 and TRBJ2-5; D is perhaps TRBD1 (6 bases). Looked up from germline, CDR1 is SGHDN and CDR2 is FVKESK. The V end was cut by 7 bases, the J end by 0 bases, with 15 bases between. The CDR3 is made up of 15 amino acids. The CDR3 is CASNQWGHDQETQYF. Here the CDR3 DNA reads TGTGCCAGCAATCAATGGGGACACGACCAAGAGACCCAGTACTTC. The full variable domain, with the rest looked up from reference TRBV14 and TRBJ2-5, is EAGVTQFPSHSVIEKGQTVTLRCDPISGHDNLYWYRRVMGKEIKFLLHFVKESKQDESGMPNNRFLAERTGGTYSTLKVQPAELEDSGVYFCASNQWGHDQETQYFGPGTRLLVL.

A remark on this clone: Other nucleotide sequences from this sample produce the same CDR3. The V gene is TRBV5-1, the J gene TRBJ2-1; 8 positions match TRBD2. Trimming took 1 base from V and 0 from J; bases not matched to a gene: 0. CDR3 length equals 15 residues. Germline CDR1 is SGHRS and CDR2 is YFSETQ. The CDR3 bases are TGCGCCAGCAGCTTGCTAGCGGGCTCCTACAATGAGCAGTTCTTC. Protein: CASSLLAGSYNEQFF.

The chain uses TRBV5-5 and TRBJ2-5; 7 positions agree with TRBD1. CDR3 length: 14 amino acids. The germline gives CDR1 SGHKS, CDR2 YYEKEE (reference sequence). Unmatched junction bases numbered 11, after V lost 5 bases and J lost 7 bases. This chain's CDR3 is CASSPGQRLWTQYF. As DNA, the CDR3 is TGTGCCAGCAGTCCGGGACAGCGGTTGTGGACCCAGTACTTC.

This chain links TRBV5-6 with TRBJ2-2; 10 positions match TRBD1. Germline V CDR1 and CDR2: SGHDT, YYEEEE. The CDR3 consists of 17 residues. Trimming cost V 2 bases and J 5 bases; bases outside gene matches: 9. CDR3: CASSLRQGAYLTGELFF. CDR3 DNA: TGTGCCAGCAGCTTAAGACAGGGGGCGTATCTGACCGGGGAGCTGTTTTTT.

The rearrangement uses TRBV18 and TRBJ1-6; the D is unclear. The CDR3 runs to 14 residues. CDR1 KGHSH and CDR2 LQKENI come from the germline V gene. With 3 bases removed from V and 8 bases from J, the gap between germline ends came to 11 bases. This chain's CDR3 is CASSPQVKDSPLHF. CDR3 DNA sequence: TGTGCCAGCTCACCGCAGGTGAAGGATTCACCCCTCCACTTT.

The chain uses TRBV28 and TRBJ2-2; no definite D call. V was trimmed by 5 bases and J by 4 bases, leaving 5 bases between them. The CDR3 extends over 12 amino acids. Looked up from germline, CDR1 is MDHEN and CDR2 is SYDVKM. The CDR3 DNA is TGTGCCAGCAGTCTCCGCACCGGGGAGCTGTTTTTT. Translating it yields CASSLRTGELFF.

J is TRBJ2-2 and V is TRBV3-1 (or the pseudogene TRBV3-2); D perhaps matches TRBD1 (6 bases). V was clipped by 4 bases and J by 6 bases, with 15 bases between them. This CDR3 is built from 15 residues. CDR1 and CDR2 from the germline V gene are LGHDT and YNNKEL (reference sequence). The CDR3, as DNA: TGTGCCAGCAGCCGGGGCAGGGGCGAGGCCGGGGAGCTGTTTTTT. Its translation is CASSRGRGEAGELFF.

This rearrangement joins TRBV19 to TRBJ2-3, with 9 bases fitting TRBD2. The germline CDR1 and CDR2 sequences are LNHDA and SQIVND (reference sequence). Losses at the gene ends were 10 bases for V and 1 base for J; bases not matched to a gene: 6. This CDR3 is 14 amino acids long. CDR3 bases: TGTGCCACTCGGACTAGCGTGGGCACAGATACGCAGTATTTT. Translated: CATRTSVGTDTQYF. The whole variable domain, filled in from reference TRBV19 and TRBJ2-3, reads DGGITQSPKYLFRKEGQNVTLSCEQNLNHDAMYWYRQDPGQGLRLIYYSQIVNDFQKGDIAEGYSVSREKKESFPLTVTSAQKNPTAFYLCATRTSVGTDTQYFGPGTRLTVL.

This clone was seen a single time. V gene TRBV19 combines with J gene TRBJ2-5, with 8 bases matching TRBD1. The J segment lost 3 bases and the V segment lost 2 bases, leaving 2 bases of the junction unmatched. Germline CDR1 reads LNHDA; CDR2 reads SQIVND (reference sequence). This CDR3 spans 14 amino acids. The CDR3 region has the DNA TGTGCCAGTAGTATATCAGGGGGCAAAGAGACCCAGTACTTC. This encodes CASSISGGKETQYF.

The V and J genes are TRBV28 and TRBJ1-2; 8 bases are a match to TRBD1. In germline, CDR1 is MDHEN, CDR2 SYDVKM. Trimming took 7 bases from V and 2 from J; bases not matched to a gene: 15. This CDR3 has 17 residues. The CDR3 DNA is TGTGCCAGCATCCCCCGGGCAGGGGGCGTTCGAAACTATGGCTACACCTTC. Encoded protein: CASIPRAGGVRNYGYTF.

This clone was seen a handful of times. The chain links TRBV6-5 to TRBJ2-1; 8 nucleotides align to TRBD1. CDR3 length: 15 residues. The J segment lost 8 bases and the V segment lost 4 bases, leaving 10 bases of the junction unmatched. The V gene's germline CDR1 is MNHEY and CDR2 SVGAGI. CDR3: CASSSDRGTVYEQFF. For the CDR3, the DNA is TGTGCCAGCAGTTCTGACAGGGGAACCGTCTATGAGCAGTTCTTC.

The chain recombines TRBV5-4 with TRBJ1-6, with D uncertain. Trimming took off 4 bases at V and 6 bases at J, with 8 bases between the two ends. The V gene's germline CDR1 is SGHNT and CDR2 YYREEE (reference sequence). This CDR3 comprises 13 residues. CDR3 loop: CASSPWLNSPLHF. The CDR3 coding sequence is TGTGCCAGCAGCCCGTGGCTTAATTCACCCCTCCACTTT.